The 10 T cell receptor beta chains in this list originate from one sample, sequenced in a study of blood T cells in healthy people across ages. The use of a sample-barcoded 5' primer and a J-beta primer mix characterized a second PCR of roughly 6 to 11 cycles. In TCRdb, the 5' RACE reads were re-called with MiXCR into one record per CDR3 protein. The table includes roughly 1.6 million distinct CDR3 sequences, about 35% detected once. Source material: blood. These receptors were collected from a woman in her 30s in good health.

This clonotype has more than one count but fewer than ten. V usage is TRBV27 and J usage is TRBJ2-3, with D perhaps TRBD2 (5 bases). Germline assignment: CDR1 MNHEY and CDR2 SMNVEV (reference sequence). The V and J ends lost 8 bases and 5 bases respectively, with 17 bases between them. The CDR3 runs 14 residues. CDR3 DNA sequence: TGTGCCAGCCGGGAACTATCGCAGAGAGATACGCAGTATTTT. It codes for CASRELSQRDTQYF.

The V call is TRBV14, the J call TRBJ2-7; 8 nucleotides align to TRBD1. Germline V lookup: CDR1 SGHDN, CDR2 FVKESK. V trimming: 1 base; J trimming: 3 bases; junction bases outside the gene matches: 5. The CDR3 is made up of 15 amino acids. The CDR3 reads CASSQGDRRGYEQYF. As DNA, the CDR3 is TGTGCCAGCAGCCAAGGGGACAGGAGGGGCTACGAGCAGTACTTC. Variable domain in full (rest from reference TRBV14 and TRBJ2-7): EAGVTQFPSHSVIEKGQTVTLRCDPISGHDNLYWYRRVMGKEIKFLLHFVKESKQDESGMPNNRFLAERTGGTYSTLKVQPAELEDSGVYFCASSQGDRRGYEQYFGPGTRLTVT.

This clonotype was seen ten or more times. The J gene is TRBJ2-3, the V gene TRBV27, with 10 bases matching TRBD2. Trimming cost V 6 bases and J 1 base; bases outside gene matches: 4. The CDR3 covers 15 residues. Germline V gives CDR1 MNHEY, CDR2 SMNVEV (reference sequence). CDR3 protein: CASSSLAGGTDTQYF. The CDR3 DNA reads TGTGCCAGCAGCTCTCTAGCGGGGGGCACAGATACGCAGTATTTT.

This clonotype was observed a few times. The chain links TRBV6-6 to TRBJ2-5, with 7 bases identical to TRBD1. In germline, CDR1 is MNHNY, CDR2 SVGAGI (reference sequence). This CDR3 spans 17 amino acids. J gave up 0 bases and V 4 bases, and 11 bases lay outside the gene matches. CDR3 loop: CASSSSSTGLYQETQYF. CDR3 nucleotides: TGTGCCAGCAGTTCTTCCTCGACAGGGTTATACCAAGAGACCCAGTACTTC.

Points on this clonotype: A junction end diverges from the germline sequence, so it may reflect a read error. J is TRBJ2-5 and V is TRBV29-1, with unresolved D. Germline CDR1 reads SQVTM; CDR2 reads ANQGSEA. The CDR3 spans 17 residues. The CDR3 nucleotides read TGCAGCGTTCCATCCGAAGATCAGCTGCGGTCCCGAGAGGCCCAGTACTTC. This codes for CSVPSEDQLRSREAQYF.

The chain recombines TRBV6-1 with TRBJ2-7; D might be TRBD1 (6 bases). CDR1 is MNHNS and CDR2 is SASEGT in the germline V gene. V gave up 8 bases and J gave up 2 bases, with 16 bases separating them. This CDR3 is 14 amino acids long. Here the CDR3 reads CASGEWDTAYEQYF. Written as DNA, the CDR3 is TGTGCCAGCGGGGAATGGGACACAGCCTACGAGCAGTACTTC.

The chain employs TRBV5-1 and TRBJ2-4; a possible D gene is TRBD2 (6 bases). The end of the DNA is better explained by TRBJ2-7, so the J call may be wrong. Per germline, CDR1 SGHRS and CDR2 YFSETQ. The CDR3 has 14 amino acids. This chain's CDR3 is CASSETTSRYEQYF. CDR3 coding DNA: TGCGCCAGCAGCGAAACCACTAGCCGCTACGAGCAGTACTTC.

This rearrangement joins TRBV29-1 to TRBJ2-1; 8 nucleotides agree with TRBD1. The length of the CDR3 is 14 residues. From germline, CDR1 is SQVTM and CDR2 ANQGSEA. Germline trimming cut 7 bases from V and 5 bases from J; bases unmatched to any gene: 10. This CDR3 is CSALGQGGNNEQFF. The CDR3 nucleotides read TGCAGCGCCCTAGGACAGGGAGGAAACAATGAGCAGTTCTTC.

V is TRBV7-9 and J is TRBJ1-1; weak D call: TRBD1 (5 bases). The germline V gene has CDR1 SEHNR and CDR2 FQNEAQ (reference sequence). The V and J ends lost 4 bases and 12 bases respectively, with 12 bases between them. There are 11 residues in the CDR3. The CDR3 bases are TGTGCCAGCAGCTGGGGACCAGAAACTTTCTTT. Translating gives CASSWGPETFF.

There are a few counts of this clonotype. The chain combines TRBV29-1 with TRBJ1-1, with TRBD1 identical over 11 bases. The V segment lost 8 bases and the J segment 4 bases; nucleotides outside the gene matches: 6. The CDR3 runs 13 residues. CDR1 and CDR2 (germline): SQVTM, ANQGSEA. CDR3 amino acids: CSSAGTGGTEAFF. For the CDR3, the DNA is TGCAGCTCAGCCGGGACAGGGGGCACTGAAGCTTTCTTT.